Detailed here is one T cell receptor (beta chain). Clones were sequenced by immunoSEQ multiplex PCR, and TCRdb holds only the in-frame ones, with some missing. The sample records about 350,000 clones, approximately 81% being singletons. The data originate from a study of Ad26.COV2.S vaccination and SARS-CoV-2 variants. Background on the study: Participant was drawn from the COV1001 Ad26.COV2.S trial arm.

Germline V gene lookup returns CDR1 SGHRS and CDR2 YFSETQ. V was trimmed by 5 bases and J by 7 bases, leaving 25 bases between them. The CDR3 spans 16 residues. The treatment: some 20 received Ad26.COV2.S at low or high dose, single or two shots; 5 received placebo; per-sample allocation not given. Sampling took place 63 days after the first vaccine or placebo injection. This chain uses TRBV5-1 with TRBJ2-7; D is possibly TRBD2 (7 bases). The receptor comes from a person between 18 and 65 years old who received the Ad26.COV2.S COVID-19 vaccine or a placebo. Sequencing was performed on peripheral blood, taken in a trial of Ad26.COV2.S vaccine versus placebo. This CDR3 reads CASRVFGRGHLEEQYF. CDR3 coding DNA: TGCGCCAGCAGGGTGTTCGGGCGGGGGCATCTGGAGGAGCAGTACTTC.